The 19 T cell receptor beta chains below all came from one sample that was sequenced in a study of long-term antiretroviral therapy in people with HIV. The immunoSEQ assay was v3.0, run at survey level. Method: immunoSEQ multiplex PCR; TCRdb's copy keeps in-frame clones and lacks some. Of tens of thousands of clones listed, roughly four fifths are singletons. Sample: unsorted PBMCs, taken 0.8 years after starting antiretroviral therapy. These receptors came from a woman younger than 30 with HIV.

The chain joins TRBV18 to TRBJ2-3; 11 bases fit TRBD2. The germline V gene encodes CDR1 KGHSH and CDR2 LQKENI. This CDR3 is built from 15 residues. Losses at the gene ends were 1 base for V and 4 bases for J; bases not matched to a gene: 1. DNA for the CDR3: TGTGCCAGCTCACCACAGGGACTAGCGGCAGATACGCAGTATTTT. It specifies CASSPQGLAADTQYF.

The rearrangement links TRBV18 to TRBJ2-7; 7 nucleotides align to TRBD2. Per the germline V gene, CDR1 is KGHSH and CDR2 is LQKENI. J gave up 3 bases and V 4 bases, and 6 bases lay outside the gene matches. The CDR3 is made up of 14 amino acids. This CDR3 reads CASSLTPGGYEQYF. CDR3 in DNA: TGTGCCAGCTCACTCACCCCGGGAGGCTACGAGCAGTACTTC.

V and J are TRBV28 and TRBJ1-2; 7 nucleotides agree with TRBD1. The germline V gene encodes CDR1 MDHEN and CDR2 SYDVKM. V shed 5 bases, J shed 4 bases, and the junction held 4 bases outside the gene matches. The CDR3 runs 13 residues. In DNA form, the CDR3 reads TGTGCCAGCAGTCAGACAGGGACCTATGGCTACACCTTC. Encoded protein: CASSQTGTYGYTF.

This clone was recorded only once. The rearrangement joins TRBV6-5 to TRBJ2-7; 8 nucleotides match TRBD2. Trimming took 0 bases from V and 2 from J; bases not matched to a gene: 3. The CDR3 consists of 15 residues. The germline CDR1 and CDR2 sequences are MNHEY and SVGAGI. CDR3 in amino acids: CASSYSSGVTYEQYF. The CDR3 DNA follows: TGTGCCAGCAGTTACTCTAGCGGGGTAACCTACGAGCAGTACTTC.

The V and J genes are TRBV19 and TRBJ1-1, with 9 bases aligning to TRBD1. The ends lost 4 bases at V and 0 bases at J; junction bases unmatched: 6. Looked up from germline, CDR1 is LNHDA and CDR2 is SQIVND (reference sequence). The CDR3 runs 16 residues. The CDR3 DNA reads as TGTGCCAGTAGTACGCGCGGACAGGGGATGAACACTGAAGCTTTCTTT. Residues: CASSTRGQGMNTEAFF.

This rearrangement joins TRBV11-2 to TRBJ2-4; D possibly corresponds to TRBD2 (6 bases). CDR1 is SGHAT and CDR2 is FQNNGV in the germline V gene. V was pared by 1 base and J by 1 base, with 14 bases between. CDR3 length equals 17 residues. As DNA, the CDR3 is TGTGCCAGCAGCTTAGTGACCGGGAGCGGGGCCAAAAACATTCAGTACTTC. Protein sequence: CASSLVTGSGAKNIQYF. Drawing the rest from reference TRBV11-2 and TRBJ2-4, the complete variable domain is EAGVAQSPRYKIIEKRQSVAFWCNPISGHATLYWYQQILGQGPKLLIQFQNNGVVDDSQLPKDRFSAERLKGVDSTLKIQPAKLEDSAVYLCASSLVTGSGAKNIQYFGAGTRLSVL.

The chain combines TRBV5-4 with TRBJ2-1, with D possibly being TRBD1 or TRBD2 (5 bases each). Trimming took 0 bases from V and 5 from J, leaving 9 bases between them. The germline V gene has CDR1 SGHNT and CDR2 YYREEE (reference sequence). This CDR3 has 14 residues. CDR3 in DNA: TGTGCCAGCAGCTTGGGGGACCCTCACAATGAGCAGTTCTTC. Its protein is CASSLGDPHNEQFF.

The chain has TRBV7-2 and TRBJ2-5; no reliable D call. V dropped 0 bases and J dropped 1 base, with 9 bases sitting between them. This CDR3 contains 15 residues. Germline V CDR1 and CDR2: SGHTA, FQGNSA. CDR3 amino acids: CASSLALRLQETQYF. In nucleotides, the CDR3 is TGTGCCAGCAGCTTAGCCCTCAGGCTCCAAGAGACCCAGTACTTC.

The J gene is TRBJ2-7, the V gene TRBV18, with no clear D. Germline V gives CDR1 KGHSH, CDR2 LQKENI. The ends were cut back, 3 bases at V and 0 bases at J, with 6 bases in the middle. The CDR3 has 13 amino acids. The CDR3 sequence is CASSPPHSYEQYF. CDR3 nucleotides: TGTGCCAGCTCACCCCCCCACTCCTACGAGCAGTACTTC.

The chain carries TRBV10-1 and TRBJ2-3, with TRBD2 identical over 10 bases. J gave up 4 bases and V 0 bases, and 4 bases lay outside the gene matches. The CDR3 totals 16 residues. The germline V gene encodes CDR1 WNHNN and CDR2 SYGVQD (reference sequence). The CDR3 sequence: CASSESGLAVADTQYF. The CDR3 DNA sequence: TGCGCCAGCAGTGAGTCCGGACTAGCGGTTGCAGATACGCAGTATTTT.

V usage is TRBV29-1 and J usage is TRBJ2-7; 7 nucleotides line up with TRBD2. Germline V gene lookup returns CDR1 SQVTM and CDR2 ANQGSEA. With V trimmed by 7 bases and J by 5 bases, 8 bases remained unmatched. This CDR3 is 12 amino acids long. The DNA for the CDR3 is TGCAGCGCCCACCTCGGGACTAACGAGCAGTACTTC. Its translation: CSAHLGTNEQYF.

The chain uses TRBV5-1 and TRBJ2-5; D perhaps matches TRBD1 (6 bases). This CDR3 is 17 amino acids long. The V gene's germline CDR1 is SGHRS and CDR2 YFSETQ. With 4 bases removed from V and 2 bases from J, the gap between germline ends came to 21 bases. The CDR3 region is CASSRLTTQGPQETQYF. In DNA, the CDR3 is TGCGCCAGCAGCCGACTAACGACGCAGGGGCCACAAGAGACCCAGTACTTC.

The chain has TRBV7-3 and TRBJ2-3, with no clear D. Trimming shortened V by 7 bases and J by 3 bases, and 11 bases separated the two germline ends. CDR3 size: 13 residues. Germline-derived CDR1 and CDR2 are SGHTA and FQGTGA. CDR3 coding DNA: TGTGCCAGCAACCCACATAGGACAGATACGCAGTATTTT. Residues: CASNPHRTDTQYF.

The V and J genes are TRBV9 and TRBJ2-5; D not certain. This CDR3 is built from 14 residues. The ends were cut back, 4 bases at V and 3 bases at J, with 13 bases in the middle. Germline CDR1 reads SGDLS; CDR2 reads YYNGEE. The CDR3 DNA follows: TGTGCCAGCAGCCCTGGACCAGAAGAAGAGACCCAGTACTTC. It is translated as CASSPGPEEETQYF.

V gene TRBV27 combines with J gene TRBJ2-7; 12 bases align to TRBD2. The germline V gene has CDR1 MNHEY and CDR2 SMNVEV (reference sequence). Germline trimming cut 6 bases from V and 3 bases from J; bases unmatched to any gene: 6. The CDR3 has 15 amino acids. This CDR3 reads CASRDATSGSYEQYF. Written as DNA, the CDR3 is TGTGCCAGCAGGGATGCGACTAGCGGGAGCTACGAGCAGTACTTC.

This sequence joins TRBV6-1 and TRBJ1-5, with a tentative D call TRBD1 (6 bases). The germline gives CDR1 MNHNS, CDR2 SASEGT. The CDR3 covers 15 residues. V lost 0 bases, J lost 5 bases, and 11 bases lay in between. The CDR3 reads CASSEAGGGHQPQHF. The CDR3 nucleotides are TGTGCCAGCAGTGAAGCAGGGGGGGGCCATCAGCCCCAGCATTTT.

The chain recombines TRBV7-2 with TRBJ2-7, with 7 bases that match TRBD2. This CDR3 comprises 15 residues. Germline trimming cut 3 bases from V and 2 bases from J; bases unmatched to any gene: 7. In germline, CDR1 is SGHTA, CDR2 FQGNSA. This CDR3 is CASSLTAGATYEQYF. CDR3 DNA: TGTGCCAGCAGCTTGACGGCGGGAGCTACCTACGAGCAGTACTTC.

This sequence joins TRBV10-3 and TRBJ2-7, with TRBD2 matching over 8 bases. Looked up from germline, CDR1 is ENHRY and CDR2 is SYGVKD. The CDR3 consists of 14 residues. The trim removed 7 bases at V and 7 bases at J, leaving 12 bases unmatched. CDR3 loop: CAITAVAGQGEQYF. DNA for the CDR3: TGTGCCATCACGGCGGTAGCGGGACAAGGGGAGCAGTACTTC.

This clone was seen a single time. V usage is TRBV10-1 and J usage is TRBJ1-5; D ambiguous. The CDR3 runs to 20 residues. In germline, CDR1 is WNHNN, CDR2 SYGVQD (reference sequence). V shed 3 bases and J shed 0 bases, with 24 bases lying between them. The CDR3 reads CASSDPYSERPTYSNQPQHF. The CDR3 DNA is TGCGCCAGCAGTGACCCTTATTCAGAACGCCCTACCTATAGCAATCAGCCCCAGCATTTT.